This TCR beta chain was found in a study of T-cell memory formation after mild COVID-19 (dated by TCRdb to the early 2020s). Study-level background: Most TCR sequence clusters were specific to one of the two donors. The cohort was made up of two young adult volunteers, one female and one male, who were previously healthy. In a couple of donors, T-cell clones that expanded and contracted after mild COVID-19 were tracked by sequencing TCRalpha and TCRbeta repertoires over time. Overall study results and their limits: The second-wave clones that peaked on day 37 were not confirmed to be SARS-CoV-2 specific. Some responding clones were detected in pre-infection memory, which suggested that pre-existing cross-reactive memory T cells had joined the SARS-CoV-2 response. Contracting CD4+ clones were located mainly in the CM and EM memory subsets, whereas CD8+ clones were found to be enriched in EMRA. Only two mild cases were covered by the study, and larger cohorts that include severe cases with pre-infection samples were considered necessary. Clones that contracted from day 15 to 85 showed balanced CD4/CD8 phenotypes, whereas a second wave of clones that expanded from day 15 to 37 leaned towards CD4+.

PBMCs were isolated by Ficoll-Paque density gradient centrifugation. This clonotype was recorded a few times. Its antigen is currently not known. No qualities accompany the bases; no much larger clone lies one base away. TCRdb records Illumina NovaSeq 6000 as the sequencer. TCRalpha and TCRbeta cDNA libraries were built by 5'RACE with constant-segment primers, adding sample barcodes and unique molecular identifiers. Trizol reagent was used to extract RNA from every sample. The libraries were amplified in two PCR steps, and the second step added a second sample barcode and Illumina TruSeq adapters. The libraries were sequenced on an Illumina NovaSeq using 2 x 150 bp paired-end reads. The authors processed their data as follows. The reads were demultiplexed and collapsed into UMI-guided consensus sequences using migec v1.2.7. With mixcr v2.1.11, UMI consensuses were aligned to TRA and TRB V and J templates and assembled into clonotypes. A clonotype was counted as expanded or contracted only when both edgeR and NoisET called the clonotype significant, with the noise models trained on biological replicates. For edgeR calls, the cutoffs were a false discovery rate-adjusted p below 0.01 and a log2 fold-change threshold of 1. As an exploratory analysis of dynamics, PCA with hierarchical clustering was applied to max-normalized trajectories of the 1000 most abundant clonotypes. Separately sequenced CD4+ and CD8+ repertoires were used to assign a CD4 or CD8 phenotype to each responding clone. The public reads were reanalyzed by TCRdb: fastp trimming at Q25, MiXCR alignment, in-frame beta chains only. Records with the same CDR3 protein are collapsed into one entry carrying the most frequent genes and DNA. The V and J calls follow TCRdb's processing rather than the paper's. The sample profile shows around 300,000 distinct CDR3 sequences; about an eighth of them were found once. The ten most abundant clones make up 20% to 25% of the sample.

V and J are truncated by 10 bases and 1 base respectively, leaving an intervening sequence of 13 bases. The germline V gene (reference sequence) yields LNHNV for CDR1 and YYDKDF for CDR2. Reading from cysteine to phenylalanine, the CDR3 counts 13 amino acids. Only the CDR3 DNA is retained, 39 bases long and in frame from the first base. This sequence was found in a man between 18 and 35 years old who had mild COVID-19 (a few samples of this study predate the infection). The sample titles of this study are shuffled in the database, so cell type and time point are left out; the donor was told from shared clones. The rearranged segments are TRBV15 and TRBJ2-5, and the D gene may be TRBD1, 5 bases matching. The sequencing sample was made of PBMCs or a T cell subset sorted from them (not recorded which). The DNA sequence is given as TGTGCCATTAAGGGGATTGTCCAAGAGACCCAGTACTTC. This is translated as CAIKGIVQETQYF.